The 7 T cell receptor beta chains below were found in one sample sequenced in a study of CD8 T cells in ankylosing spondylitis. Using its own MiXCR run on the 5' RACE reads, TCRdb lists one record per CDR3 protein. The sample includes about 240,000 distinct CDR3 sequences, less than 10% seen only once; the top ten take approximately 7%. The specimen was blood, either unsorted or a sorted T cell fraction (not recorded which). These receptors all stem from a male donor with ankylosing spondylitis or in good health (not recorded which).

V and J are TRBV7-2 and TRBJ2-3; 10 bases map to TRBD2. The V and J ends lost 5 bases and 5 bases, in that order; junction bases with no gene match: 4. The germline gives CDR1 SGHTA, CDR2 FQGNSA. The CDR3 covers 14 residues. The CDR3 protein is CASSRLAGQDTQYF. In DNA form, the CDR3 reads TGTGCCAGCAGCCGACTAGCGGGTCAAGATACGCAGTATTTT.

This clonotype has at least ten counts. The chain recombines TRBV27 with TRBJ2-1, with TRBD2 identical over 8 bases. Trimming took 8 bases from V and 7 from J; bases not matched to a gene: 16. Germline CDR1 is MNHEY and CDR2 is SMNVEV (reference sequence). The CDR3 contains 16 residues. This CDR3 reads CASSLNSGELLNEQFF. The CDR3, as DNA: TGTGCCAGCTCATTAAATAGCGGGGAGCTTTTGAATGAGCAGTTCTTC.

The sample holds many counts of this clonotype. This chain links TRBV29-1 with TRBJ2-7, with 7 bases that match TRBD1. CDR1 is SQVTM and CDR2 is ANQGSEA in the germline V gene. Trimming took 7 bases from V and 1 from J; bases not matched to a gene: 7. The CDR3 runs to 13 residues. The CDR3 here is CSGTGTDSYEQYF. The CDR3 DNA sequence: TGCAGCGGAACCGGGACAGATTCCTACGAGCAGTACTTC.

This clonotype was detected many times. The chain combines TRBV20-1 with TRBJ2-1; D is undetermined. The ends were cut back, 4 bases at V and 10 bases at J, with 17 bases in the middle. The CDR3 runs to 13 residues. Germline CDR1 and CDR2: DFQATT and SNEGSKA (reference sequence). The CDR3 DNA reads as TGCAGTGCTACCCGAGACTCTTACCCCGAGCAGTTCTTC. Translating it yields CSATRDSYPEQFF.

At least ten counts were recorded for this clonotype. The chain is built from TRBV11-1 and TRBJ1-1; D might be TRBD1 (5 bases). Per the germline V gene, CDR1 is SGHAT and CDR2 is FQDESV (reference sequence). The CDR3 consists of 13 residues. With 2 bases removed from V and 10 bases from J, the gap between germline ends came to 14 bases. This chain's CDR3 is CASSLSSGQGAFF. CDR3 nucleotides: TGTGCCAGCAGCTTATCAAGTGGACAAGGAGCTTTCTTT.

There are many counts of this clonotype. J is TRBJ2-1 and V is TRBV4-3, with D perhaps TRBD2 (6 bases). Germline V gene sequence: CDR1 LGHNA, CDR2 YSLEER. V lost 3 bases to trimming and J lost 3 bases, with 15 bases between them. CDR3 size: 16 residues. This CDR3 is CASSHLIGSLYNEQFF. In nucleotides, the CDR3 is TGCGCCAGCAGCCACCTAATCGGGAGTCTCTACAATGAGCAGTTCTTC.

In its sample, this clonotype was seen many times. The chain is built from TRBV5-8 and TRBJ1-2, with D unresolved. V gave up 3 bases and J gave up 7 bases, with 10 bases separating them. This CDR3 has 12 residues. CDR1 SGHTS and CDR2 YDEGEE come from the germline V gene. The CDR3 region has the DNA TGTGCCAGCAGCTCCCGGGCTCTTGGCTACACCTTC. It translates to CASSSRALGYTF.